This T cell receptor (beta chain) comes out of a study of T cells in women clearing cervical HPV infection. Study background: Controls gave blood once infection was undetectable; cases at lesion identification. For cases, blood was sampled a median approximately 150 days after lesion detection, interquartile range about 90 to 200 days.

The CDR3 consists of 16 residues. Trimming at V came to 5 bases and at J to 2 bases, leaving 6 bases not matched to a gene. Germline loops: CDR1 SGHVS, CDR2 FNYEAQ. Genomic DNA, averaging approximately 1,200 ng per sample, yielded TCR beta CDR3 via immunoSEQ. Profiling relied on immunoSEQ multiplex PCR, and the TCRdb table lists in-frame clones only, not all of them. The listing contains tens of thousands of clones. Study results and caveats: Effector/memory and HPV-specific T cells were not isolated, and association timing is unknown.

A word on this clone: Its specificity is not known. The read ends 3 residues shy of where the CDR3 ends; the end is completed using the germline J gene.

The source of this sequence is a woman aged 18-70 years with a cervical HPV16 infection that either progressed to CIN3+ or cleared (not recorded which). The chain has TRBV7-6 and TRBJ2-3; 11 bases are shared with TRBD2. The sequencing input was blood buffy coat. The chain's CDR3 is CASSRLAGGLTDTQYF. The part of the CDR3 DNA that was read is TGTGCCAGCAGCCGGCTAGCGGGGGGACTCACAGATACG.